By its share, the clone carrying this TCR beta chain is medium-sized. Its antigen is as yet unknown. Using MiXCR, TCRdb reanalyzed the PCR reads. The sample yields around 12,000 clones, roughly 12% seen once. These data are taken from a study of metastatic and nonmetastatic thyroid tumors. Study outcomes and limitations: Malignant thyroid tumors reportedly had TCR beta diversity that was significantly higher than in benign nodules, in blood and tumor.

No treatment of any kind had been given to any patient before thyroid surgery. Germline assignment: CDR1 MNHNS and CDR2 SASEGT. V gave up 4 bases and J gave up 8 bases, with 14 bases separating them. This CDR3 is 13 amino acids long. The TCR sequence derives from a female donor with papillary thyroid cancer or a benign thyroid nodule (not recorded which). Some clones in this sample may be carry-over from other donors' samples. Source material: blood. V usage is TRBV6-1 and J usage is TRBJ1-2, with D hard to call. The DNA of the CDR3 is TGTGCCAGCAGTGCCAGCACATGGGGAGGCTACACCTTC. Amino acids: CASSASTWGGYTF.